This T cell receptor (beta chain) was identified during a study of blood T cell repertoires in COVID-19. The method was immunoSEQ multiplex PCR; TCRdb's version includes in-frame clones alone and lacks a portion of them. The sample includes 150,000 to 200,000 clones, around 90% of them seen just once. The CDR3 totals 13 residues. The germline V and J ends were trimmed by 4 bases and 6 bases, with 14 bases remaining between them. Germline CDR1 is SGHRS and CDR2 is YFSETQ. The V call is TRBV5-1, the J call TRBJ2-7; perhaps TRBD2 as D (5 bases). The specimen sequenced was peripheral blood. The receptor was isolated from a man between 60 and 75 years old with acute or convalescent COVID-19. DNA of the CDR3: TGCGCCAGCAGCCCAGGAGGTGGAGGCGAGCAGTACTTC. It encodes CASSPGGGGEQYF. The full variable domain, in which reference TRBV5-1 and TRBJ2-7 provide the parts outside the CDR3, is KAGVTQTPRYLIKTRGQQVTLSCSPISGHRSVSWYQQTPGQGLQFLFEYFSETQRNKGNFPGRFSGRQFSNSRSEMNVSTLELGDSALYLCASSPGGGGEQYFGPGTRLTVT.